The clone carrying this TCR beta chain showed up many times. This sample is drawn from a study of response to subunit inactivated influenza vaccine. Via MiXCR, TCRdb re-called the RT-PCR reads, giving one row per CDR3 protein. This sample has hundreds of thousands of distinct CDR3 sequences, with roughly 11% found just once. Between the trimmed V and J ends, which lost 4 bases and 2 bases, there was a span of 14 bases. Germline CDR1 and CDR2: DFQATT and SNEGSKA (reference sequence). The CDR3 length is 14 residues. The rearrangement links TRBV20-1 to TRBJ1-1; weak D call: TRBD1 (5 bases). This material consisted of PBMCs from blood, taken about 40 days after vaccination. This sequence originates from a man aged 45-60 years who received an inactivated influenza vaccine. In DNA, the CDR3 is TGCAGTGCTACGCAGGGTAACTTCAACACTGAAGCTTTCTTT. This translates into CSATQGNFNTEAFF.